Below, 26 T cell receptor beta chains from the same sample are listed, as sequenced in a study of blood T cell repertoires in COVID-19 (dated by TCRdb to the early 2020s). Libraries were made using the immunoSEQ multiplex PCR assay. Here the immuneACCESS table is served through TCRdb, limited to in-frame sequences with V and J called. Missing clones are a known gap in these copies; in checked studies unresolved V genes cover under half, and the rest lacks a known reason. The table for this sample lists about 170,000 clones; 85% to 95% of them were counted only once. The ten largest clones represent 3.5% to 5% of the sample. Material: peripheral blood. Receptors originate from a woman between 50 and 59 years old with acute or convalescent COVID-19.

The count of this clone is one. J is TRBJ1-1 and V is TRBV7-3; weak D call: TRBD1 (5 bases). This CDR3 comprises 14 residues. Germline V CDR1 and CDR2: SGHTA, FQGTGA. V lost 5 bases, J lost 2 bases, and 12 bases lay in between. The CDR3 here is CASSPGLPNTEAFF. CDR3 sequence (DNA): TGTGCCAGCAGCCCGGGACTCCCTAACACTGAAGCTTTCTTT.

The chain has TRBV3-1 (or the pseudogene TRBV3-2) and TRBJ1-1; the match to TRBD1 covers 8 bases. The CDR3 consists of 14 residues. V trimming: 4 bases; J trimming: 8 bases; junction bases outside the gene matches: 9. Germline CDR1 LGHDT, CDR2 YNNKEL (reference sequence). The DNA for the CDR3 is TGTGCCAGCAGCCCGGCAGGGGGCAGATCGGAAGCTTTCTTT. Protein product: CASSPAGGRSEAFF.

V gene TRBV11-2 combines with J gene TRBJ2-5, with 12 bases fitting TRBD2. Germline V gives CDR1 SGHAT, CDR2 FQNNGV. V shed 5 bases, J shed 5 bases, and the junction held 9 bases outside the gene matches. This CDR3 has 16 residues. The CDR3 is CASSPERLAGVETQYF. CDR3 in DNA: TGTGCCAGCAGCCCAGAACGACTAGCGGGAGTTGAGACCCAGTACTTC.

This chain uses TRBV3-1 (or the pseudogene TRBV3-2) with TRBJ2-4, with a possible D match to TRBD1 (5 bases). With 0 bases removed from V and 3 bases from J, the gap between germline ends came to 18 bases. Per the germline V gene, CDR1 is LGHDT and CDR2 is YNNKEL (reference sequence). The CDR3 length is 18 residues. In nucleotides, the CDR3 is TGTGCCAGCAGCCAAGACCTCCGGCTGGGCAGGGACAAAAACATTCAGTACTTC. Amino acid sequence: CASSQDLRLGRDKNIQYF.

The chain recombines TRBV6-6 with TRBJ1-3; the match to TRBD1 covers 7 bases. V shed 6 bases and J 4 bases; nucleotides not matched to a gene: 6. The CDR3 length is 14 residues. Germline loops: CDR1 MNHNY, CDR2 SVGAGI (reference sequence). CDR3: CASSLTGVGNTIYF. For the CDR3, the DNA is TGTGCCAGCAGCCTAACAGGGGTGGGAAACACCATATATTTT.

For the CDR3, the DNA is TGTGCCAGCAGTCGGACAGGGTTATTGAGAGGCACTGAAGCTTTCTTT. This gives the protein CASSRTGLLRGTEAFF. The chain uses TRBV28 and TRBJ1-1, with 8 bases matching TRBD1. The CDR3 extends over 16 amino acids. Germline lookup yields CDR1 MDHEN and CDR2 SYDVKM. The J segment lost 4 bases and the V segment lost 5 bases, leaving 12 bases of the junction unmatched.

The rearrangement links TRBV7-3 to TRBJ2-1, with D possibly being TRBD2 (5 bases). Looked up from germline, CDR1 is SGHTA and CDR2 is FQGTGA. The CDR3 has 13 amino acids. Between the trimmed V and J ends, which lost 6 bases and 7 bases, there was a span of 13 bases. CDR3: CASSSTGGNEQFF. In DNA form, the CDR3 reads TGTGCCAGCAGTTCAACCGGAGGAAATGAGCAGTTCTTC.

The V call is TRBV5-4, the J call TRBJ2-5; 7 positions agree with TRBD1. V lost 6 bases and J lost 4; bases outside the gene matches: 6. The CDR3 loop spans 13 amino acids. CDR1 SGHNT and CDR2 YYREEE come from the germline V gene (reference sequence). The CDR3 spells CASTDRVGETQYF. CDR3 DNA: TGTGCCAGCACAGACAGGGTAGGAGAGACCCAGTACTTC.

The genes are TRBV9 and TRBJ1-1; 7 bases match TRBD1. This CDR3 spans 15 amino acids. V lost 0 bases and J lost 4; bases outside the gene matches: 6. The V gene's germline CDR1 is SGDLS and CDR2 YYNGEE. In DNA, the CDR3 is TGTGCCAGCAGCGTAGGGGGCAGGGGGATCACTGAAGCTTTCTTT. It specifies CASSVGGRGITEAFF.

The rearrangement uses TRBV30 and TRBJ2-7; D is undetermined. Germline V gives CDR1 GTSNPN, CDR2 SVGIG (reference sequence). The CDR3 has 11 residues. Trimming cost V 2 bases and J 3 bases, with 5 bases left between them. CDR3 nucleotides: TGTGCCTGGAGTTTTAGCTACGAGCAGTACTTC. Translated: CAWSFSYEQYF.

V usage is TRBV20-1 and J usage is TRBJ1-6, with D unresolved. With 3 bases removed from V and 5 bases from J, the gap between germline ends came to 14 bases. The CDR3 sequence is 15 residues long. CDR1 is DFQATT and CDR2 is SNEGSKA in the germline V gene (reference sequence). The CDR3 reads CSASLFDNHNSPLHF. The CDR3 bases are TGCAGTGCTAGTCTGTTCGACAATCATAATTCACCCCTCCACTTT.

The gene calls are TRBV3-1 (or the pseudogene TRBV3-2) and TRBJ1-3; D remains unclear. Germline V gene sequence: CDR1 LGHDT, CDR2 YNNKEL (reference sequence). V was clipped by 2 bases and J by 0 bases, with 11 bases between them. This CDR3 spans 16 amino acids. In nucleotides, the CDR3 is TGTGCCAGCAGCCAACTTGAAGAGATCTCTGGAAACACCATATATTTT. Translating it yields CASSQLEEISGNTIYF.

The rearrangement links TRBV27 to TRBJ2-7; maybe TRBD2 (6 bases). Per germline, CDR1 MNHEY and CDR2 SMNVEV (reference sequence). Trimming left V 6 bases short and J 7 bases short, with 13 bases between. CDR3 length: 12 residues. The CDR3 sequence: CASRSLGGEQYF. The CDR3 DNA reads TGTGCCAGCAGGTCTCTAGGAGGGGAGCAGTACTTC.

J is TRBJ1-1 and V is TRBV6-6; 7 nucleotides line up with TRBD1. CDR3 length: 14 residues. The junction had 4 bases not matched to a gene; V was cut back by 5 bases and J by 1 base. Per germline, CDR1 MNHNY and CDR2 SVGAGI (reference sequence). This CDR3 reads CASSDNRGNTEAFF. CDR3 DNA: TGTGCCAGCAGTGATAACAGGGGGAACACTGAAGCTTTCTTT.

The J gene is TRBJ2-2, the V gene TRBV30; the D gene is possibly TRBD2 (5 bases). Trimming took 2 bases from V and 5 from J, leaving 12 bases between them. The CDR3 runs 14 residues. Germline CDR1 GTSNPN, CDR2 SVGIG (reference sequence). DNA for the CDR3: TGTGCCTGGAGTCGCACGGGGTGGACCGGGGAGCTGTTTTTT. Encoded protein: CAWSRTGWTGELFF.

This chain uses TRBV25-1 with TRBJ1-4, with D possibly being TRBD1 (6 bases). CDR1 is MGHDK, CDR2 SYGVNS, per germline. Trimming cost V 4 bases and J 7 bases, with 13 bases left between them. This CDR3 contains 14 residues. CDR3 in DNA: TGTGCCAGCAGTGTTCACAGGGAGAGTGAAAAACTGTTTTTT. Amino acids: CASSVHRESEKLFF.

The chain has TRBV11-2 and TRBJ2-7; D possibly corresponds to TRBD1 (7 bases). Germline CDR1 and CDR2: SGHAT and FQNNGV. The CDR3 loop spans 13 amino acids. V was shortened by 7 bases and J by 4 bases, with 14 bases between the two germline ends. CDR3 amino acids: CASKEGATYEQYF. In nucleotides, the CDR3 is TGTGCCAGCAAGGAGGGGGCCACATACGAGCAGTACTTC. Based on the CDR3 plus reference TRBV11-2 and TRBJ2-7, the full variable domain is EAGVAQSPRYKIIEKRQSVAFWCNPISGHATLYWYQQILGQGPKLLIQFQNNGVVDDSQLPKDRFSAERLKGVDSTLKIQPAKLEDSAVYLCASKEGATYEQYFGPGTRLTVT.

The chain carries TRBV5-4 and TRBJ1-2; D ambiguous. CDR1 and CDR2 from the germline V gene are SGHNT and YYREEE (reference sequence). V lost 3 bases to trimming and J lost 2 bases, with 11 bases between them. The CDR3 is 14 amino acids. The CDR3 is CASSSDGENYGYTF. DNA for the CDR3: TGTGCCAGCAGCTCGGACGGGGAAAACTATGGCTACACCTTC.

The chain recombines TRBV18 with TRBJ1-2; TRBD1 is a possible D gene (5 bases). V lost 2 bases and J lost 4, with 14 bases in between. Germline V lookup: CDR1 KGHSH, CDR2 LQKENI. The CDR3 loop spans 15 amino acids. In nucleotides, the CDR3 is TGTGCCAGCTCACCAGAGACAGACGGTTCCTATGGCTACACCTTC. This encodes CASSPETDGSYGYTF.

The V gene is TRBV18, the J gene TRBJ2-7; 9 nucleotides align to TRBD2. The CDR3 has 14 amino acids. Germline CDR1 reads KGHSH; CDR2 reads LQKENI. The V and J ends lost 5 bases and 2 bases, in that order; junction bases with no gene match: 4. CDR3 residues: CASSALAGAYEQYF. CDR3 DNA: TGTGCCAGCTCAGCGTTAGCGGGAGCCTACGAGCAGTACTTC.

For this clone: Compared with germline, one end of the junction differs, possibly owing to a read error. V gene TRBV30 combines with J gene TRBJ1-1; D gene unclear. Germline V gene lookup returns CDR1 GTSNPN and CDR2 SVGIG (reference sequence). CDR3 length: 13 amino acids. CDR3 sequence: CARSVLGLPEAFF. CDR3 bases: TGTGCCCGGAGTGTCCTAGGTCTGCCTGAAGCTTTCTTT.

The V call is TRBV5-4, the J call TRBJ1-1; D possibly corresponds to TRBD1 (5 bases). V was trimmed by 7 bases and J by 0 bases, leaving 19 bases between them. The CDR3 covers 16 residues. Germline loops: CDR1 SGHNT, CDR2 YYREEE (reference sequence). DNA for the CDR3: TGTGCCAGCCTCAGCGACTCCGGGACTATGAACACTGAAGCTTTCTTT. It encodes CASLSDSGTMNTEAFF.

This clone is a singleton in its sample. The chain employs TRBV30 and TRBJ1-6; 7 bases fit TRBD1. CDR1 is GTSNPN and CDR2 is SVGIG in the germline V gene (reference sequence). CDR3 length equals 14 residues. Trimming cost V 2 bases and J 13 bases; bases outside gene matches: 11. CDR3 bases: TGTGCCTGGAGTCCTTACGGGACAGCTGACCCCCTCCACTTT. It specifies CAWSPYGTADPLHF.

This clone was observed a single time. This chain uses TRBV9 with TRBJ2-3, with a tentative D call TRBD2 (5 bases). V shed 4 bases and J shed 1 base, with 13 bases lying between them. The CDR3 totals 15 residues. CDR1 and CDR2 from the germline V gene are SGDLS and YYNGEE. This CDR3 is CASSPMAGRTDTQYF. In DNA form, the CDR3 reads TGTGCCAGCAGCCCTATGGCGGGTCGCACAGATACGCAGTATTTT.

This chain joins TRBV18 and TRBJ2-1; D not resolved. Per germline, CDR1 KGHSH and CDR2 LQKENI. The CDR3 is 14 residues long. V gave up 1 base and J gave up 3 bases, with 7 bases separating them. The DNA for the CDR3 is TGTGCCAGCTCACCACAAGCTAGCTACAATGAGCAGTTCTTC. Protein: CASSPQASYNEQFF.

The DNA for the CDR3 is TGTGCCAGTAGTATGTCAGGGGGCTATAGCAATCAGCCCCAGCATTTT. As protein: CASSMSGGYSNQPQHF. The chain uses TRBV19 and TRBJ1-5; 8 bases are shared with TRBD1. The V gene's germline CDR1 is LNHDA and CDR2 SQIVND (reference sequence). The junction had 4 bases not matched to a gene; V was cut back by 3 bases and J by 0 bases. This CDR3 has 16 residues.